A selection of T cell receptor beta chains follows, all from one sample in a study of blood T cell repertoires in COVID-19. This table comes from immunoSEQ multiplex PCR, and its TCRdb copy is limited to in-frame clones, with some not included. The data show over 85,000 clones, roughly 92% seen once. Material: peripheral blood. Source of these receptors: a woman aged 45-65 years with COVID-19, enrolled during active disease. Both conserved end residues are part of each CDR3. The D gene is left open where the match is weak. A clone size is listed for some rows: how often the clone was seen (once, few, many), or a class if it is expanded.

D | size | J | V | DNA | CDR3
TRBD1 | . | TRBJ1-5 | TRBV7-9 | TGTGCCAGCAGCTCACGGGACAGTAAGCCCCAGCATTTT | CASSSRDSKPQHF
. | . | TRBJ1-2 | TRBV13 | TGTGCCAGCAGCTTAAGGGGTCCTTATGGCTACACCTTC | CASSLRGPYGYTF
. | . | TRBJ1-6 | TRBV30 | TGTGCCTGGAGCCCGACAGGAACTAATTCACCCCTCCACTTT | CAWSPTGTNSPLHF
TRBD1 | . | TRBJ1-2 | TRBV5-4 | TGTGCCAGCAGCTTGGAAGGGGGACAGGGCTACACCTTC | CASSLEGGQGYTF
TRBD2 | . | TRBJ2-3 | TRBV11-2 | TGTGCCAGCAGCTTTCTCCGGGGGGGCACAGATACGCAGTATTTT | CASSFLRGGTDTQYF
TRBD2 | . | TRBJ2-1 | TRBV6-1 | TGTGCCAGCAGTGAATCCCCAGCGGGGAGGAATGAGCAGTTCTTC | CASSESPAGRNEQFF
TRBD1 | . | TRBJ2-7 | TRBV7-9 | TGTGCCAGCAGCTTAGCGACAGGGGGTAGGGGCGAGCAGTACTTC | CASSLATGGRGEQYF
. | . | TRBJ1-2 | TRBV19 | TGTGCCAGTAGTACCCAATTCCAGGGAAACTATGGCTACACCTTC | CASSTQFQGNYGYTF
TRBD1 | . | TRBJ2-5 | TRBV11-3 | TGTGCCAGCAGCTTAGGGACAGGACAAGAGACCCAGTACTTC | CASSLGTGQETQYF
. | once | TRBJ1-2 | TRBV18 | TGTGCCAGCTCCCCCGGGACAAATCAATGGGATGGCTACACCTTC | CASSPGTNQWDGYTF
. | . | TRBJ1-4 | TRBV19 | TGTGCCAGTAGTATACGGGGGAATAATGAAAAACTGTTTTTT | CASSIRGNNEKLFF
. | . | TRBJ1-6 | TRBV7-2 | TGTGCCAGCAGCCCCATATCGGGTAGTTCACCCCTCCACTTT | CASSPISGSSPLHF
. | . | TRBJ1-2 | TRBV7-9 | TGTGCCAGCAGCTTAAATTATAACTATGGCTACACCTTC | CASSLNYNYGYTF
. | few | TRBJ1-1 | TRBV6-4 | TGTGCCAGCAGTTCTCAGATGAACACTGAAGCTTTCTTT | CASSSQMNTEAFF
TRBD1 | . | TRBJ2-6 | TRBV30 | TGTGCCTGGGGGACAGGGTTTTCTGGGGCCAACGTCCTGACTTTC | CAWGTGFSGANVLTF
. | . | TRBJ1-2 | TRBV15 | TGTGCCACCAGCGCAGGGCGGGAAAACTATGGCTACACCTTC | CATSAGRENYGYTF
TRBD1 | . | TRBJ1-2 | TRBV30 | TGTGCCTGGAGTGCCGGGACAGGGGGTTCTGGCTATGGCTACACCTTC | CAWSAGTGGSGYGYTF
TRBD1 | . | TRBJ1-2 | TRBV12-3/TRBV12-4 | TGTGCCAGCAGTCCGGGACAGTATGGCTACACCTTC | CASSPGQYGYTF
. | . | TRBJ1-2 | TRBV7-2 | TGTGCCAGCAGCTCCGGTCGCGGGAAAGGGGCTAACTATGGCTACACCTTC | CASSSGRGKGANYGYTF
TRBD1 | . | TRBJ1-6 | TRBV7-2 | TGTGCCAGCAGCCTGACAGGGGGTCGGTCACCCCTCCACTTT | CASSLTGGRSPLHF
. | . | TRBJ2-3 | TRBV19 | TGTGCCAGCTGTCGGGGTGGGGCAGATACGCAGTATTTT | CASCRGGADTQYF
. | . | TRBJ1-5 | TRBV5-4 | TGTGCCAGCAGCTTGGACGAGACGGGGCCCCAGCATTTT | CASSLDETGPQHF
. | . | TRBJ1-1 | TRBV24-1 | TGTGCCACCGCCGCGGGAATGAACACTGAAGCTTTCTTT | CATAAGMNTEAFF
. | . | TRBJ1-3 | TRBV15 | TGTGCCACCAGCAAGAGGGGGTCCTCTGGAAACACCATATATTTT | CATSKRGSSGNTIYF
TRBD1 | . | TRBJ2-7 | TRBV5-1 | TGCGCCAGCACATCCGGGGCCGGGACAGGGGTAAGCGAGCAGTACTTC | CASTSGAGTGVSEQYF
TRBD1 | . | TRBJ1-2 | TRBV11-2 | TGTGCCAGCAGCTTTCGACAGGGGTATGGCTACACCTTC | CASSFRQGYGYTF
. | . | TRBJ2-1 | TRBV6-2/TRBV6-3 | TGTGCCAGCAGTCGGACAGTCTACAATGAGCAGTTCTTC | CASSRTVYNEQFF
. | . | TRBJ1-6 | TRBV2 | TGTGCCAGTGGGGGGATACCCCTCCACTTT | CASGGIPLHF
. | . | TRBJ1-1 | TRBV11-2 | TGTGCCAGCAGCTTAGTTTATGGCGGCGAAAGGACTGAAGCTTTCTTT | CASSLVYGGERTEAFF
. | . | TRBJ1-4 | TRBV28 | TGTGCCAGCAGCTCCGGGACAAGACTTAATGAAAAACTGTTTTTT | CASSSGTRLNEKLFF
TRBD1 | . | TRBJ1-2 | TRBV6-5 | TGTGCCAGCAGAAGACAGGGGACGGTCTATGGCTACACCTTC | CASRRQGTVYGYTF
. | . | TRBJ2-2 | TRBV6-4 | TGTGCCAGCAGGCGACAGAAGAACACCGGGGAGCTGTTTTTT | CASRRQKNTGELFF
. | . | TRBJ2-1 | TRBV5-6 | TGTGCCAGCAGCAACTCGGGACTTTACAATGAGCAGTTCTTC | CASSNSGLYNEQFF
TRBD1 | . | TRBJ2-7 | TRBV11-3 | TGTGCCAGCAGCCGGCCGGGACAGGATATGGACGAGCAGTACTTC | CASSRPGQDMDEQYF
TRBD2 | once | TRBJ2-2 | TRBV7-8 | TGTGCCAGCAGCACCCTAAAGCGGGGGGGCTCCGGGGAGCTGTTTTTT | CASSTLKRGGSGELFF
TRBD2 | . | TRBJ2-1 | TRBV11-3 | TGTGCCAGCAGCCCCGGAGGGGGACTAGCGGGCCATGAGCAGTTCTTC | CASSPGGGLAGHEQFF
. | . | TRBJ1-4 | TRBV10-3 | TGTGCCATCAGTGATGCCGGGGGATCGAATGAAAAACTGTTTTTT | CAISDAGGSNEKLFF
TRBD1 | . | TRBJ1-1 | TRBV28 | TGTGCCAGCAGAATCCCAGGGGGCCGGACTGAAGCTTTCTTT | CASRIPGGRTEAFF
. | . | TRBJ2-1 | TRBV30 | TGTGCCTGGAGCACAGGGGGGGAAGAGCAGTTCTTC | CAWSTGGEEQFF
. | . | TRBJ1-3 | TRBV28 | TGTGCCAGCAGTTTACCGGGGGTTGTTGGAAACACCATATATTTT | CASSLPGVVGNTIYF
. | once | TRBJ1-1 | TRBV18 | TGTGCCAGCCGCCTACAGGCAACTATGAACACTGAAGCTTTCTTT | CASRLQATMNTEAFF